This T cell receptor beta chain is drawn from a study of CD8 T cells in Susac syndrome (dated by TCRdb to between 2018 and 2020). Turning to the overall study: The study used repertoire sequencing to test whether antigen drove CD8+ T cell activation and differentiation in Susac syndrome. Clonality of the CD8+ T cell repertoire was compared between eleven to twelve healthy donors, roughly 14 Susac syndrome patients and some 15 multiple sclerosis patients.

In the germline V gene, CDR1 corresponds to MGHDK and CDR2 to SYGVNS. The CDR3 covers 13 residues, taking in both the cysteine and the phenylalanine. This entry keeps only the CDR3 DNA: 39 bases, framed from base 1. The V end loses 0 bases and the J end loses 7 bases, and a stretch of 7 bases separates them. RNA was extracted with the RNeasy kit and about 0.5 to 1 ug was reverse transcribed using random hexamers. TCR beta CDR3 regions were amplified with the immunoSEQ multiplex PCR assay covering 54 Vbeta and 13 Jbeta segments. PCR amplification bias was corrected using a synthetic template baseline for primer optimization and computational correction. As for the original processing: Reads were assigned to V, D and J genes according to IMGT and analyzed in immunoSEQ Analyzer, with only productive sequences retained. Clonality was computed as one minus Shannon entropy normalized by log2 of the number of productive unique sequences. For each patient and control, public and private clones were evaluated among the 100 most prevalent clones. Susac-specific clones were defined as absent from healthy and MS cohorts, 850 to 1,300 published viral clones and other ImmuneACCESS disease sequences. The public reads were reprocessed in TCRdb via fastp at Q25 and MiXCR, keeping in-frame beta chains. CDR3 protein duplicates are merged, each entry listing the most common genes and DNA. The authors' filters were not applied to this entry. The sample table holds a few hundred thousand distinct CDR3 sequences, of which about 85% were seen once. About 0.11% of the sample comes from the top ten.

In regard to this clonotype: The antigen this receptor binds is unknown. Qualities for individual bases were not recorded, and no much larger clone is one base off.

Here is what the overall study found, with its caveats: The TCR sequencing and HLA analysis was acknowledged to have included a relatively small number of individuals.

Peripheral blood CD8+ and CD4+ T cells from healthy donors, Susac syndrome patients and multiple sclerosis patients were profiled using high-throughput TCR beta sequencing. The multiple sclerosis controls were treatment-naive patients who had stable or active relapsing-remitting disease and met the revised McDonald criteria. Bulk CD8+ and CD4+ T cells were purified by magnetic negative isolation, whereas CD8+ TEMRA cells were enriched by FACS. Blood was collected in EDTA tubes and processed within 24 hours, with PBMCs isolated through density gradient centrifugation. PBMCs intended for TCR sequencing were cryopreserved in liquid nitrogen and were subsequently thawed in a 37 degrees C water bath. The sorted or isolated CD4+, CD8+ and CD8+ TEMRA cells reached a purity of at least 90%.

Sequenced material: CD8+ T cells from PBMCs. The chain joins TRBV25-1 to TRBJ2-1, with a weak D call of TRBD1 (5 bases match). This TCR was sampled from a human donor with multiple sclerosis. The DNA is TGTGCCAGCAGTGAATATGGGGCGAATGAGCAGTTCTTC. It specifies CASSEYGANEQFF.